A single sample gave rise to the 2 T cell receptor beta chains below, sequenced in a study of T cell responses to AZD1222 COVID-19 vaccine (dated by TCRdb to the early 2020s). Interpreted using the paper, the time point label stands for: baseline before first vaccination. Libraries were prepared through the immunoSEQ multiplex PCR assay. Drawn from immuneACCESS, this table holds only the in-frame rearrangements with V and J called that TCRdb kept. Clones are partly lost; checked studies trace under half to an unresolved V gene and leave the rest unexplained. Across this sample there are about 80,000 clones, with roughly 87% seen only once. The ten largest clones capture roughly 24% of the sample. The material sequenced was peripheral blood, taken on day 0 of AZD1222 vaccination. The receptors shown here come from an adult in good health.

The chain joins TRBV24-1 to TRBJ1-5, with TRBD1 identical over 7 bases. With V trimmed by 2 bases and J by 5 bases, 8 bases remained unmatched. Looked up from germline, CDR1 is KGHDR and CDR2 is SFDVKD. CDR3 length: 16 amino acids. The CDR3 DNA reads as TGTGCCACCAGTGATTCACGACAGGGCGCGGATCAGCCCCAGCATTTT. It specifies CATSDSRQGADQPQHF.

The chain employs TRBV6-4 and TRBJ2-5, with 8 bases lining up with TRBD2. CDR1 is MRHNA, CDR2 SNTAGT, per germline. This CDR3 comprises 19 residues. The junction had 23 bases not matched to a gene; V was cut back by 6 bases and J by 5 bases. The CDR3 sequence is CASSDQEFPSGPVLETQYF. The CDR3 DNA reads TGTGCCAGCAGCGACCAGGAGTTTCCTAGCGGGCCCGTACTGGAGACCCAGTACTTC.